This TCR beta chain is from a study of T cells after posttransplantation cyclophosphamide. Findings of the study overall: After PTCy, TRB diversity resembled that of CNI/methotrexate controls.

Data came from immunoSEQ multiplex PCR; TCRdb stores just in-frame clones and leaves some out. The data list fewer than 40,000 clones, none observed once; approximately 6.7% falls to the top ten. This clone was recorded at least ten times. Its antigen is still unknown. CDR3 size: 18 residues. The V gene lost 4 bases and the J gene lost 2 bases, with 25 bases spanning the gap. CDR1 and CDR2 (germline): SGHRS, YFSETQ. This sequence joins TRBV5-1 and TRBJ2-7; D might be TRBD1 (7 bases). The receptor was derived from a woman aged 45-65 years in good health and a related stem cell transplant donor. The material sequenced was PBMCs. The CDR3 DNA sequence: TGCGCCAGCAGCCCAAGGGGGCCAGGGAGGATGACCACCTACGAGCAGTACTTC. Protein product: CASSPRGPGRMTTYEQYF.